The entry below describes one T cell receptor beta chain. One end of the junction varies from germline; a read error may be responsible. CDR1 SGHAT and CDR2 FQNNGV come from the germline V gene. The CDR3 has 19 amino acids. Extraction of RNA preceded its reverse transcription into cDNA, which served as the sequencing template. Using immunoSEQ multiplex PCR, the repertoire was profiled, and TCRdb retains in-frame clones only, with some absent. The repertoire has 150,000 or so clones, over 70% of them found once; the top ten carry around 16%. The source of the sample is a study of CD8+ T cells in alopecia areata.

The TCR was taken from a human donor with alopecia areata. This material consisted of CD8+ T cells sorted from blood, taken at week 0. The chain couples TRBV11-2 to TRBJ2-1; TRBD2 agrees at 9 bases. The CDR3 DNA is TGCGCCAGCAGCTTAGCGACAGGGACTAGCCAAGTGTGGGTCAATGAGCAGTTCTTC. Translating gives CASSLATGTSQVWVNEQFF.